The rows below give T cell receptor beta chains drawn from one sample of a study of beta chain features in type 1 diabetes. Profiled with immunoSEQ multiplex PCR; TCRdb holds only in-frame clones, not every one. The table lists 200,000 to 250,000 clones, more than 9% of them singletons. The specimen was naive CD4+ T cells from blood. These TCRs come from a young woman in good health. Each CDR3 is given with its conserved first and last residue. A D gene is named only where the DNA matches it firmly. For some rows the clone size is stated as once, few or many, or as a class when expanded; others skip it.

cdr3_nt	cdr3_aa	d_call	v_call	j_call	clone_size
TGTGCCAGCAGTGAACGGGGGACTGAAGCTTTCTTT	CASSERGTEAFF	NA	TRBV6-1	TRBJ1-1	NA
TGTGCCAGCAGCTTCACAGGCGTCCCAACGGAGACCCAGTACTTC	CASSFTGVPTETQYF	NA	TRBV14	TRBJ2-5	many
TGTGCCAGCAGTCCGTCTCCACTGAACAATGAGCAGTTCTTC	CASSPSPLNNEQFF	NA	TRBV27	TRBJ2-1	few
TGTGCCAGCAGCTTAGGGAGGGGATTCGGGACCCAGTACTTC	CASSLGRGFGTQYF	NA	TRBV7-2	TRBJ2-5	few
TGTGCCAGCTCACCGGCTAGCGGGACCGGTGAGACCCAGTACTTC	CASSPASGTGETQYF	TRBD2	TRBV18	TRBJ2-5	few
TGTGCCAGCAGTGGGACAGGTTTAGCCAAAAACATTCAGTACTTC	CASSGTGLAKNIQYF	TRBD1	TRBV6-6	TRBJ2-4	NA
TGTGCCATCAGTAAAGGGGGGGCCGCTGATACGCAGTATTTT	CAISKGGAADTQYF	NA	TRBV10-3	TRBJ2-3	NA
TGTGCCAGCTCACCCGCGACAAAGACCCAGTACTTC	CASSPATKTQYF	NA	TRBV18	TRBJ2-5	few
TGTGCCAGCAGCGGACATCCGGACGGGGCTGGAAACACCATATATTTT	CASSGHPDGAGNTIYF	NA	TRBV9	TRBJ1-3	few
TGTGCCAGCAGCGATTATACCCCGGGAAACACCGGGGAGCTGTTTTTT	CASSDYTPGNTGELFF	NA	TRBV4-2	TRBJ2-2	few
TGCAGTGCCTGGACAGGGGTAGAGCAGTACTTC	CSAWTGVEQYF	TRBD1	TRBV20-1	TRBJ2-7	NA
TGTGCCAGTAGTACGTTGACATCTACCTACGAGCAGTACTTC	CASSTLTSTYEQYF	NA	TRBV19	TRBJ2-7	NA
TGTGCCTGGAGTGTAACCTCAGGGGGGAGCACAGATACGCAGTATTTT	CAWSVTSGGSTDTQYF	NA	TRBV30	TRBJ2-3	NA
TGTGCCAGCAGCTTGCTAGCGGGCAACAATGAGCAGTTCTTC	CASSLLAGNNEQFF	TRBD2	TRBV5-4	TRBJ2-1	NA
TGTGCCAGTAAAGCCCTACAGGACACTGAAGCTTTCTTT	CASKALQDTEAFF	NA	TRBV19	TRBJ1-1	NA
TGTGCCAGCAGTGCGACAGGGGCCGTCACTGAAGCTTTCTTT	CASSATGAVTEAFF	TRBD1	TRBV25-1	TRBJ1-1	few
TGCGCCAGCAGCCTGCCTCAGGATACGCAGTATTTT	CASSLPQDTQYF	NA	TRBV5-1	TRBJ2-3	few
TGCGCCAGCAGCTTTAGCGGGGGGAACTACAATGAGCAGTTCTTC	CASSFSGGNYNEQFF	TRBD2	TRBV5-1	TRBJ2-1	few
TGTGCCAGCAGTGTCGTGCCGGGTGCTTTCTTT	CASSVVPGAFF	NA	TRBV2	TRBJ1-1	NA
TGTGCCAGTACAACTACCGGGACAGGGGGCAGCCAGTACTTC	CASTTTGTGGSQYF	TRBD1	TRBV19	TRBJ2-5	few
TGTGCCAGCCCCACGGGGGGCCTCGGCGATCAGCCCCAGCATTTT	CASPTGGLGDQPQHF	NA	TRBV18	TRBJ1-5	few
TGTGCCAGCAGCGCCGACTCATCCTTCACTGAAGCTTTCTTT	CASSADSSFTEAFF	NA	TRBV7-9	TRBJ1-1	NA
TGTGCCTGGAAATTGGTCGCGTCGGGTGGCTACACCTTC	CAWKLVASGGYTF	NA	TRBV30	TRBJ1-2	NA
TGTGCCAGCAGCTTAGGACAGAACTCCTACGAGCAGTACTTC	CASSLGQNSYEQYF	NA	TRBV7-9	TRBJ2-7	few
TGCGCCAGCAGCTTCCGGCGGAGGACTGAAGCTTTCTTT	CASSFRRRTEAFF	NA	TRBV5-1	TRBJ1-1	NA
TGCGCCAGCAGCTTGGGACAACCGTCCGGGGAGCTGTTTTTT	CASSLGQPSGELFF	NA	TRBV5-1	TRBJ2-2	NA
TGTGCCAGCAGCGTCACCGGGACAGGGCCTGAAGCTTTCTTT	CASSVTGTGPEAFF	TRBD1	TRBV9	TRBJ1-1	few
TGTGCCAGCAGTTGGGCCTATGGGACACCGACCTACGAGCAGTACTTC	CASSWAYGTPTYEQYF	NA	TRBV28	TRBJ2-7	NA
TGTGCCATCAGTGCTTCAAACCAGGCTAGCGGGGGTGTACACACAGATACGCAGTATTTT	CAISASNQASGGVHTDTQYF	TRBD2	TRBV10-3	TRBJ2-3	few
TGTGCCAGCCGTTTGGGGCACAGCTCCTACGAGCAGTACTTC	CASRLGHSSYEQYF	NA	TRBV28	TRBJ2-7	NA
TGTGCCAGCAGCCTGTCCGGACTATTTGTTACTAACTATGGCTACACCTTC	CASSLSGLFVTNYGYTF	NA	TRBV11-2	TRBJ1-2	few
TGTGCCAGCTCACCTAGACAGGGGGCCGATGAGCAGTTCTTC	CASSPRQGADEQFF	TRBD1	TRBV18	TRBJ2-1	NA
TGTGCCAGCAGTCCAGTTGACAGGGTAAACGAGCAGTACTTC	CASSPVDRVNEQYF	TRBD1	TRBV6-5	TRBJ2-7	few
TGTGCCAGCAGTCCCCGCCCGGGACAGGGTAAGGCTGAAGCTTTCTTT	CASSPRPGQGKAEAFF	TRBD1	TRBV27	TRBJ1-1	NA
TGTGCCAGCAGCTTAAATGGCGGGAGGGCCAATGAGCAGTTCTTC	CASSLNGGRANEQFF	TRBD2	TRBV11-2	TRBJ2-1	few
TGTGCCAGCAGGCCTCCGGGACAGACCTACGAGCAGTACTTC	CASRPPGQTYEQYF	TRBD1	TRBV5-6	TRBJ2-7	NA
TGCAGCGCAGGGGGGGGCAGGGGGCTTAATCAGCCCCAGCATTTT	CSAGGGRGLNQPQHF	TRBD1	TRBV29-1	TRBJ1-5	NA
TGCAGTGCCCGCGGGGACAATGAGCAGTTCTTC	CSARGDNEQFF	NA	TRBV20-1	TRBJ2-1	NA
TGTGCCAGCTCACCGGGGCCTAATGAAAAACTGTTTTTT	CASSPGPNEKLFF	NA	TRBV18	TRBJ1-4	NA
TGTGCCATCAGTGAGTCGACAGTAATGAACACTGAAGCTTTCTTT	CAISESTVMNTEAFF	NA	TRBV10-3	TRBJ1-1	NA
TGCGCCAGCGGCTTTAGGACAGGGGAGGCGGAGACCCAGTACTTC	CASGFRTGEAETQYF	TRBD1	TRBV5-1	TRBJ2-5	NA
TGTGCCAGCCGCGGAGGGGTAAGGGATGGCTACACCTTC	CASRGGVRDGYTF	NA	TRBV27	TRBJ1-2	few
TGTGCCAGCAGCAGGGGACTAGCGGGTGAGACCCAGTACTTC	CASSRGLAGETQYF	TRBD2	TRBV7-9	TRBJ2-5	few
TGTGCCTGTAGTCGAGGACAGGGAGGCTATGGCTACACCTTC	CACSRGQGGYGYTF	TRBD1	TRBV30	TRBJ1-2	NA
TGTGCCAGCAACATGGGGCAGGATAACTATGGCTACACCTTC	CASNMGQDNYGYTF	NA	TRBV5-4	TRBJ1-2	NA
TGTGCCAGCAGCCCCTTAGCCAGCAACAATGAGCAGTTCTTC	CASSPLASNNEQFF	NA	TRBV4-2	TRBJ2-1	many
TGTGCCAGCAGCTTATCGGGGAAAGAGACCCAGTACTTC	CASSLSGKETQYF	NA	TRBV11-2	TRBJ2-5	few
TGTGCCAGCAGCCCCCGTAGCAATCAGCCCCAGCATTTT	CASSPRSNQPQHF	NA	TRBV7-2	TRBJ1-5	NA
TGTGCCTGGGGTCGTAGCGCGAGCTCCTACAATGAGCAGTTCTTC	CAWGRSASSYNEQFF	NA	TRBV30	TRBJ2-1	few
TGCGCCAGCAGTGAAGAGCTTGTCTACACCTTC	CASSEELVYTF	NA	TRBV5-1	TRBJ1-2	NA